This T cell receptor beta chain was captured by sequencing in a study of CD8+CD57+ T cells in acquired aplastic anemia. Study-level background: When averaged, DNA from sorted CD4+ and CD8+ cells came to about 2.9 ug.

The CDR3 is 15 residues long. Germline V lookup: CDR1 SGHTS, CDR2 YDEGEE. Study observations and caveats: The same twenty-nine CD8+ CDR3 sequences occurred in patients and in controls. Researchers reported that CD8+ Simpson's diversity was not significantly different in patients versus controls.

Investigators profiled TCR beta VDJ and CDR3 from genomic DNA template. In TCRdb, the reads were re-called with MiXCR into one record per CDR3 protein. The sample has under 350,000 distinct CDR3 sequences; 45% to 65% are singletons. As regards this clonotype: Antigen unknown. Given a much more abundant clone one base away, this may be a read error.

Sequencing involved patients with CD8+CD57+ cell expansion previously shown by flow cytometry. Blood came from patients not yet given any therapy. The sequenced sample was sorted CD4+, CD8+, or CD8+CD57+ T cells (not recorded which) from PBMCs. The chain links TRBV5-8 to TRBJ2-2, with D perhaps matching TRBD2 (6 bases). The TCR sequence derives from a human donor with aplastic anemia. As DNA, the CDR3 is TGCGCCAGCAGCTTGCGAATCGACAGCACCGGGGGGCTGTTTTTT. It is translated as CASSLRIDSTGGLFF.